This T cell receptor (beta chain) was identified during a study of blood T cell repertoires in COVID-19 (TCRdb year 2020). For the study in its entirety: Samples covering the acute and convalescent phases of COVID-19 were provided by collaborators in the United States, Italy and Spain. The repertoires were released in a freely available public database meant as a resource for research on the immune response to SARS-CoV-2. The samples were drawn from the first 160 participants of the ongoing ImmuneRACE study and from 1,254 subjects provided by 6 global collaborators. Nearly every sample came with metadata listing a de-identified subject ID, COVID-19 status, age in years and sex. The dataset comprised deeply sampled blood TCRbeta repertoires from subjects exposed to, actively infected with, or recovered from COVID-19. The prospective study material was composed of cDNA or gDNA derived from T cells, B-cell-depleted T cells, or PBMCs. HLA class I and class II types, where available, came from metadata supplied by the sample provider rather than from assay-based typing.

The study at large found these results: The quantity of clinical and demographic metadata differed by source and by participant and was supplied without curation.

Notes on this clone: It has no known antigen specificity. Base qualities are not recorded, but no much larger clone differs from it by a single base.

V drops 2 bases and J drops 4 bases, leaving 4 bases in between. From cysteine to phenylalanine, the CDR3 is 12 amino acids long. Only the CDR3 DNA stays, 36 bases, in frame from base 1. CDR1 is given as KGHDR and CDR2 as SFDVKD, both from the germline V gene. The collaborating institutions used their own protocols to collect whole blood in K2EDTA tubes. Collaborator samples were shipped for TCRbeta analysis as frozen whole blood, isolated PBMCs, or DNA extracted from either sample type. TCRbeta CDR3 regions were amplified from genomic DNA by means of the immunoSEQ Assay, a bias-controlled multiplex PCR. Processing in the source paper ran as follows. Nucleated cell counts per sample were estimated from amplification of reference gene primers within the assay. Sequence reads were collapsed and filtered to measure the absolute abundance of every unique TCRbeta CDR3 rearrangement. For each sample, productive Simpson clonality was calculated by taking the square root of Simpson's diversity index across productive rearrangements. TCRdb provides this immuneACCESS table in a form limited to in-frame rearrangements. Some clones are lacking; in checked studies, under half of them reflect an unresolved V gene, and why the rest are absent is not known. The V and J calls and the clone size are those of that table, but D and trimming were determined from the DNA. The sample table contains 100,000 to 150,000 clones; only one count was recorded for roughly 84% of them. The ten largest clones add up to about 1.3% of the sample.

The chain was built from TRBV24-1 and TRBJ1-2; the D gene identity is not certain. This sequence was found in a man aged 60 to 69 with acute or convalescent COVID-19. The sequencing sample was made of peripheral blood. The CDR3 region reads CATSDSGYGYTF. The DNA sequence is as follows: TGTGCCACCAGTGATTCAGGCTATGGCTACACCTTC.